This TCR beta chain was identified in a study of cytomegalovirus exposure and HLA in healthy donors. Libraries were prepared by immunoSEQ multiplex PCR; TCRdb keeps only in-frame clonotypes and omits some of them. The repertoire holds around 120,000 clones, 70% to 90% seen once, with around 2% in the top ten. This TCR derives from a man aged 18 to 29 in good health and CMV-seronegative. Sequencing used PBMCs.

In DNA, the CDR3 is TGTGCCAGCAGCTTAGAAAGCTCTTTGAACACTGAAGCTTTCTTT. Amino acids: CASSLESSLNTEAFF. V and J are TRBV7-8 and TRBJ1-1; no clear D gene. The CDR3 runs to 15 residues. The germline V gene encodes CDR1 SGHVS and CDR2 FQNEAQ. The V gene lost 1 base and the J gene lost 0 bases, with 9 bases spanning the gap.